Listed below are T cell receptor beta chains from one sample, sequenced in a study of shared clonotypes between healthy human individuals. Some clones are missing from TCRdb's copy, which holds only in-frame ones; the method was immunoSEQ multiplex PCR. The data contain millions of clones, around 94% of them singletons. The sample was naive CD4+ T cells sorted from blood. These receptors were obtained from a man younger than 35 in good health. Each CDR3 is given with its conserved first and last residue. D genes are given only for firm matches. The size entry is marked missing in some rows and otherwise reads once, few, many or a size class.

size	J	V	D	CDR3	DNA
NA	TRBJ1-2	TRBV5-1	NA	CASSLEGDHYGYTF	TGCGCCAGCAGCTTGGAGGGGGATCACTATGGCTACACCTTC
NA	TRBJ2-7	TRBV5-8	NA	CASSSQLTARYPYEQYF	TGTGCCAGCAGCTCACAACTAACTGCTCGGTACCCCTACGAGCAGTACTTC
few	TRBJ1-6	TRBV2	NA	CASSATQMGSPLHF	TGTGCCAGCAGTGCTACTCAAATGGGTTCACCCCTCCACTTT
NA	TRBJ2-1	TRBV5-4	NA	CASSSKDNEQFF	TGTGCCAGCAGCTCCAAGGACAATGAGCAGTTCTTC
NA	TRBJ2-3	TRBV14	NA	CASSQSTGARTDTQYF	TGTGCCAGCAGCCAGTCTACAGGCGCCCGCACAGATACGCAGTATTTT
NA	TRBJ2-7	TRBV7-9	TRBD1	CASSPKQGSNYEQYF	TGTGCCAGCAGCCCAAAACAGGGGAGCAACTACGAGCAGTACTTC
NA	TRBJ2-7	TRBV27	NA	CASSHNQWGNYEQYF	TGTGCCAGCAGTCATAATCAATGGGGGAACTACGAGCAGTACTTC
NA	TRBJ2-1	TRBV7-2	NA	CASSVDGRSYNEQFF	TGTGCCAGCAGCGTGGACGGCCGCTCCTACAATGAGCAGTTCTTC
once	TRBJ2-7	TRBV2	TRBD1	CASSERDRASEQYF	TGTGCCAGCAGTGAAAGGGACAGGGCGTCCGAGCAGTACTTC
NA	TRBJ2-2	TRBV7-2	NA	CASSRAQGGIGELFF	TGTGCCAGCAGCCGAGCGCAGGGGGGCATCGGGGAGCTGTTTTTT
NA	TRBJ2-3	TRBV28	NA	CASSSPADTQYF	TGTGCCAGCAGTTCCCCGGCAGATACGCAGTATTTT
NA	TRBJ1-5	TRBV6-1	NA	CASSVGSNQPQHF	TGTGCCAGCAGTGTGGGTTCCAATCAGCCCCAGCATTTT
NA	TRBJ1-6	TRBV6-5	NA	CASSYEGQGDSPLHF	TGTGCCAGCAGTTACGAGGGGCAGGGAGATTCACCCCTCCACTTT
NA	TRBJ1-2	TRBV2	NA	CASSDGRSNYGYTF	TGTGCCAGCAGTGACGGACGGTCGAACTATGGCTACACCTTC
NA	TRBJ2-7	TRBV9	TRBD1	CASSVGDREGREQYF	TGTGCCAGCAGCGTAGGTGACAGGGAAGGTCGCGAGCAGTACTTC